Reported below is one T cell receptor beta chain. The antigen is unknown. This CDR3 spans 15 amino acids. Germline CDR1 reads SGHAT; CDR2 reads FQNNGV. After removal of 2 bases from V and 6 bases from J, the junction contained 6 bases not matched to a gene. This was the immunoSEQ version 4 assay in survey mode. Generated by immunoSEQ multiplex PCR, the TCRdb table keeps only in-frame clones and is missing some. The data show approximately 36,000 clones, with more than 70% seen just once and 5% to 7% held by the top ten. Cells were stimulated with overlapping HIV-1 Gag 15-mer peptides. Sorted nonresponding memory CD4+ T cells were CD40L-negative, CD69-negative, CD45RO-high. The sample originates from a study of persistence of HIV-infected CD4 T cells.

The chain has TRBV11-2 and TRBJ1-2, with TRBD1 identical over 10 bases. Source: cultured CD4+ T cells from PBMCs, taken from a patient who received antiretroviral therapy. The origin of this receptor is an adult with HIV. The donor label of this sample is uncertain. CDR3 bases: TGTGCCAGCAGCTTAAATGAGGGACAGGGGCATGGCTACACCTTC. It codes for CASSLNEGQGHGYTF.